This entry lists 25 T cell receptor beta chains sequenced from one sample in a study of T cell responses to AZD1222 COVID-19 vaccine. Sequencing was performed with immunoSEQ multiplex PCR; in TCRdb, only in-frame clones are kept and a portion is missing. Of 130,000 or so clones listed, 80% to 95% are singletons. Sequencing was performed on peripheral blood, taken 28 days after the second AZD1222 dose. These receptors all stem from an adult who received the AZD1222 COVID-19 vaccine.

The V gene is TRBV27, the J gene TRBJ1-2, with 8 positions matching TRBD1. Trimming cost V 6 bases and J 3 bases; bases outside gene matches: 9. CDR1 is MNHEY and CDR2 is SMNVEV in the germline V gene (reference sequence). The CDR3 is made up of 15 amino acids. In DNA, the CDR3 is TGTGCCAGCAGACGGACCGACAGGGGACACTATGGCTACACCTTC. Its translation is CASRRTDRGHYGYTF.

The rearrangement joins TRBV5-1 to TRBJ2-7, with a weak D call TRBD2 (6 bases). Germline CDR1 SGHRS, CDR2 YFSETQ. The CDR3 is made up of 13 amino acids. With 7 bases removed from V and 3 bases from J, the gap between germline ends came to 14 bases. CDR3 nucleotides: TGCGCCAGCGGAGTGCAGGGAGGCTACGAGCAGTACTTC. Its protein is CASGVQGGYEQYF.

This chain joins TRBV24-1 and TRBJ2-3; D may be TRBD1 (6 bases). V dropped 0 bases and J dropped 5 bases, with 8 bases sitting between them. This CDR3 comprises 14 residues. The V gene's germline CDR1 is KGHDR and CDR2 SFDVKD. As DNA, the CDR3 is TGTGCCACCAGTGATTTGCTAGGGGGAGATACGCAGTATTTT. As protein: CATSDLLGGDTQYF.

V is TRBV7-9 and J is TRBJ1-5; 7 bases are a match to TRBD1. Germline values: CDR1 SEHNR, CDR2 FQNEAQ (reference sequence). With 5 bases clipped from V and 2 bases from J, the junction kept 0 bases outside the gene matches. The CDR3 covers 13 residues. DNA for the CDR3: TGTGCCAGCAGCCAGGGGGGCAATCAGCCCCAGCATTTT. It codes for CASSQGGNQPQHF.

The J gene is TRBJ2-7, the V gene TRBV5-8, with 7 bases identical to TRBD1. The length of the CDR3 is 15 residues. The V gene's germline CDR1 is SGHTS and CDR2 YDEGEE. V trimming: 4 bases; J trimming: 0 bases; junction bases outside the gene matches: 7. The CDR3 sequence: CASSRDSPISYEQYF. CDR3 DNA: TGTGCCAGCAGCCGGGACAGTCCTATCTCCTACGAGCAGTACTTC.

In DNA form, the CDR3 reads TGCGCCAGCAGTCGGGGCGGGACTAGCAGTGAGACCCAGTACTTC. Protein sequence: CASSRGGTSSETQYF. This chain uses TRBV5-1 with TRBJ2-5; 9 nucleotides align to TRBD2. The CDR3 covers 15 residues. Losses at the gene ends were 5 bases for V and 5 bases for J; bases not matched to a gene: 10. The germline CDR1 and CDR2 sequences are SGHRS and YFSETQ.

This chain uses TRBV19 with TRBJ2-5; unclear D gene. The CDR3 spans 14 residues. CDR1 is LNHDA, CDR2 SQIVND, per germline (reference sequence). V shed 5 bases and J shed 3 bases, with 13 bases lying between them. CDR3 DNA: TGTGCCAGTAGTGCCTCGGATTTTAAAGAGACCCAGTACTTC. Protein product: CASSASDFKETQYF.

This clone was observed a single time. This chain connects TRBV29-1 to TRBJ1-1; no clear D. The CDR3 is made up of 13 amino acids. CDR1 is SQVTM and CDR2 is ANQGSEA in the germline V gene. V lost 4 bases, J lost 0 bases, and 9 bases lay in between. This chain's CDR3 is CSVVLALNTEAFF. The DNA for the CDR3 is TGCAGCGTTGTCTTGGCACTGAACACTGAAGCTTTCTTT.

The chain employs TRBV7-2 and TRBJ1-4; no definite D call. Germline CDR1 SGHTA, CDR2 FQGNSA. The CDR3 has 14 amino acids. V gave up 2 bases and J gave up 13 bases, with 17 bases separating them. The CDR3 sequence is CASSLMGSWEALFF. The CDR3 nucleotides read TGTGCCAGCAGCTTAATGGGGAGCTGGGAGGCACTGTTTTTT.

The chain combines TRBV4-1 with TRBJ1-4; unclear D gene. CDR1 and CDR2 from the germline V gene are MGHRA and YSYEKL. This CDR3 region has 13 residues. V dropped 0 bases and J dropped 14 bases, with 13 bases sitting between them. This CDR3 is CASSQDRRYSLFF. For the CDR3, the DNA is TGCGCCAGCAGCCAAGATCGCAGGTATTCCCTGTTTTTT.

The gene calls are TRBV2 and TRBJ1-5, with TRBD1 as a possible D gene (5 bases). The CDR3 runs 14 residues. The germline V and J ends were trimmed by 3 bases and 5 bases, with 11 bases remaining between them. The germline CDR1 and CDR2 sequences are SNHLY and FYNNEI. CDR3 DNA sequence: TGTGCCAGCAGTGAGCAGGGAGGTTATCAGCCCCAGCATTTT. Its translation is CASSEQGGYQPQHF.

This chain uses TRBV21-1 with TRBJ2-5; the table calls TRBD2, which could not be checked here. TRBV21-1 is marked as a pseudogene. The CDR3 extends over 16 amino acids. The CDR3 reads CASSRVYGTISETQYF. The CDR3 coding sequence is TGTGCCAGCAGCAGGGTGTATGGGACTATCTCGGAGACCCAGTACTTC.

The J gene is TRBJ2-1, the V gene TRBV24-1; 8 nucleotides agree with TRBD2. The CDR3 runs 17 residues. Trimming at V came to 2 bases and at J to 5 bases, leaving 10 bases not matched to a gene. Germline V lookup: CDR1 KGHDR, CDR2 SFDVKD. CDR3 loop: CATSDWGAGAPNNEQFF. CDR3 in DNA: TGTGCCACCAGTGATTGGGGAGCGGGAGCACCCAACAATGAGCAGTTCTTC.

The chain has TRBV5-4 and TRBJ2-2; 14 positions agree with TRBD2. Germline CDR1 reads SGHNT; CDR2 reads YYREEE (reference sequence). The CDR3 is made up of 17 amino acids. After removal of 4 bases from V and 3 bases from J, the junction contained 5 bases not matched to a gene. CDR3 in amino acids: CASSLLTSGRDTGELFF. In nucleotides, the CDR3 is TGTGCCAGCAGCCTATTGACTAGCGGGAGGGACACCGGGGAGCTGTTTTTT.

This chain joins TRBV7-2 and TRBJ2-2, with 7 bases fitting TRBD1. Germline V gene lookup returns CDR1 SGHTA and CDR2 FQGNSA. Unmatched junction bases numbered 7, after V lost 5 bases and J lost 1 base. CDR3 length equals 16 residues. CDR3: CASSPPGQLNTGELFF. CDR3 nucleotide sequence: TGTGCCAGCAGCCCCCCGGGACAGTTGAACACCGGGGAGCTGTTTTTT. The full variable domain, rest sourced from reference TRBV7-2 and TRBJ2-2, is GAGVSQSPSNKVTEKGKDVELRCDPISGHTALYWYRQSLGQGLEFLIYFQGNSAPDKSGLPSDRFSAERTGGSVSTLTIQRTQQEDSAVYLCASSPPGQLNTGELFFGEGSRLTVL.

This chain connects TRBV6-1 to TRBJ1-1; D unresolved. The ends were cut back, 2 bases at V and 5 bases at J, with 12 bases in the middle. The CDR3 consists of 14 residues. From germline, CDR1 is MNHNS and CDR2 SASEGT. In DNA, the CDR3 is TGTGCCAGCAGTGAAAGGGCGGGGTGGACTGAAGCTTTCTTT. Translation gives CASSERAGWTEAFF.

V gene TRBV5-4 combines with J gene TRBJ2-3, with D perhaps TRBD1 or TRBD2 (5 bases each). This CDR3 has 11 residues. Germline CDR1 SGHNT, CDR2 YYREEE (reference sequence). V was cut by 4 bases and J by 10 bases, with 10 bases left in between. The CDR3 sequence: CASSGGKAQYF. Written as DNA, the CDR3 is TGTGCCAGCAGCGGGGGAAAGGCGCAGTATTTT.

The chain has TRBV7-9 and TRBJ1-1, with D possibly TRBD1 on 6 matching bases. V was clipped by 0 bases and J by 5 bases, with 19 bases between them. The CDR3 has 17 amino acids. In germline, CDR1 is SEHNR, CDR2 FQNEAQ (reference sequence). The CDR3 spells CASSLANAAGAWTEAFF. CDR3 nucleotides: TGTGCCAGCAGCTTAGCGAACGCGGCAGGGGCCTGGACTGAAGCTTTCTTT.

A remark on this clone: One end of the junction fails to match germline, which may point to a read error. V gene TRBV7-9 combines with J gene TRBJ1-1; the match to TRBD1 covers 9 bases. The length of the CDR3 is 15 residues. CDR1 is SEHNR and CDR2 is FQNEAQ in the germline V gene (reference sequence). CDR3 bases: TGTGCCAGCAGCAATACCACCCCGGGACAGGGCCGCCGAATCTTT. Protein product: CASSNTTPGQGRRIF.

The V call is TRBV6-5, the J call TRBJ2-2; D possibly matches TRBD1 or TRBD2 (6 bases each). The CDR3 is 15 amino acids. V was clipped by 5 bases and J by 3 bases, with 13 bases between them. Germline-derived CDR1 and CDR2 are MNHEY and SVGAGI. The CDR3 region is CASSPGGPDTGELFF. As DNA, the CDR3 is TGTGCCAGCAGTCCCGGGGGCCCGGACACCGGGGAGCTGTTTTTT.

The chain carries TRBV30 and TRBJ1-5; D unresolved. Looked up from germline, CDR1 is GTSNPN and CDR2 is SVGIG (reference sequence). The germline V and J ends were trimmed by 1 base and 6 bases, with 10 bases remaining between them. The CDR3 consists of 13 residues. The CDR3 sequence is CAWSAGGSQPQHF. CDR3 coding DNA: TGTGCCTGGAGTGCGGGAGGCAGTCAGCCCCAGCATTTT.

V is TRBV4-3 and J is TRBJ2-1; 10 bases agree with TRBD2. This CDR3 contains 15 residues. From germline, CDR1 is LGHNA and CDR2 YSLEER. The J segment lost 9 bases and the V segment lost 0 bases, leaving 5 bases of the junction unmatched. For the CDR3, the DNA is TGCGCCAGCAGCCAAGATCCTAGCGGGAGTCTTGAGCAGTTCTTC. Translated, it gives CASSQDPSGSLEQFF.

This rearrangement joins TRBV6-1 to TRBJ2-2; TRBD2 matches at 12 bases. V was pared by 3 bases and J by 7 bases, with 9 bases of the junction left unmatched. This CDR3 is built from 17 residues. Germline V gene lookup returns CDR1 MNHNS and CDR2 SASEGT. The CDR3 region is CASSDPSGRAPGGELFF. CDR3 coding DNA: TGTGCCAGCAGTGATCCTAGCGGGAGGGCCCCCGGCGGGGAGCTGTTTTTT.

The rearrangement uses TRBV6-6 and TRBJ1-5, with a tentative D call TRBD1 (6 bases). The V gene lost 7 bases and the J gene lost 0 bases, with 10 bases spanning the gap. The germline V gene encodes CDR1 MNHNY and CDR2 SVGAGI (reference sequence). This CDR3 comprises 14 residues. DNA for the CDR3: TGTGCCAGCACTCGGACAGATAGCAATCAGCCCCAGCATTTT. It codes for CASTRTDSNQPQHF.

This clone was seen only once. The chain combines TRBV7-2 with TRBJ1-1; 7 bases map to TRBD1. Trimming removed 5 bases from V and 7 bases from J; junction bases left unmatched: 7. This CDR3 has 13 residues. CDR1 is SGHTA, CDR2 FQGNSA, per germline. In nucleotides, the CDR3 is TGTGCCAGCAGCCCCTACCAGGGGGATGAAGCTTTCTTT. The encoded protein is CASSPYQGDEAFF.